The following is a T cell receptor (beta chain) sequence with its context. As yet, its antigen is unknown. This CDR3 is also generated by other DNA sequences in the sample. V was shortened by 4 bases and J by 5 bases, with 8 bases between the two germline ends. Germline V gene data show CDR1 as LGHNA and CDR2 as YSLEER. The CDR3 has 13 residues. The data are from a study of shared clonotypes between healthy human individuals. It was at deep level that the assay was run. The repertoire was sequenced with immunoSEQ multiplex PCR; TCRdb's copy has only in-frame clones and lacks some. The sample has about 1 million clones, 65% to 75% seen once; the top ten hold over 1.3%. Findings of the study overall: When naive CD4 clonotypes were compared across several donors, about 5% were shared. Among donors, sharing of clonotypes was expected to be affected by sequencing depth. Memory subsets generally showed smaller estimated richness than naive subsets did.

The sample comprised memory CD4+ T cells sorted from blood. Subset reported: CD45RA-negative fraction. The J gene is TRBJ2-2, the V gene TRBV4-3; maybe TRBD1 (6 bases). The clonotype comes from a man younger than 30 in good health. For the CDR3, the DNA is TGCGCCAGCAGCCCCCAGGGGACCGGGGAGCTGTTTTTT. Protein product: CASSPQGTGELFF.